Listed below are T cell receptor beta chains from one sample, sequenced in a study of CD8+ T cells in alopecia areata. The table came from immunoSEQ multiplex PCR; TCRdb's copy has only in-frame clones and leaves some out. This table has 110,000 to 150,000 clones, roughly 60% appearing once. Sequenced sample: CD8+ T cells sorted from blood. These receptors originate from a human donor in good health. The CDR3 runs from the conserved cysteine through the conserved F or W. The order of the fields is clone size, J gene, D gene, V gene, CDR3 DNA, CDR3 protein. A D gene is named only where the DNA matches it firmly. Clone size is given for some rows only: seen once, a few or many times, or a class if the clone is expanded.

once | TRBJ1-1 | NA | TRBV6-1 | TGTGCCAGCAGTGAAGCGGAGAACACTGAAGCTTTCTTT | CASSEAENTEAFF
NA | TRBJ2-7 | NA | TRBV18 | TGTGCCAGCTCACTAGAGTACGAGCAGTACTTC | CASSLEYEQYF
NA | TRBJ2-1 | NA | TRBV2 | TGTGCCAGCGAGGGGGTTGAGCAGTTCTTC | CASEGVEQFF
NA | TRBJ2-5 | TRBD2 | TRBV6-6 | TGTGCCAGCAGACCTTTGGGGGGGAACCAAGAGACCCAGTACTTC | CASRPLGGNQETQYF
NA | TRBJ2-1 | TRBD2 | TRBV29-1 | TGCAGCGGTGGGGAGGCGGGAGTCCAAAATGAGCAGTTCTTC | CSGGEAGVQNEQFF
NA | TRBJ1-1 | TRBD1 | TRBV13 | TGTGCCAGCAGCCAGAGACAGGGGATCACTGAAGCTTTCTTT | CASSQRQGITEAFF
NA | TRBJ1-1 | NA | TRBV27 | TGTGCCAGCACTGAAGCTTTCTTT | CASTEAFF
few | TRBJ1-2 | NA | TRBV10-2 | TGCGCCAGCACGGACAGTACTTACTATGGCTACACCTTC | CASTDSTYYGYTF
NA | TRBJ1-2 | NA | TRBV27 | TGTGCCAGCAGTCCATCGACAGGCTACTATGGCTACACCTTC | CASSPSTGYYGYTF
NA | TRBJ2-1 | NA | TRBV4-2 | TGTGCCAGCAGCCAGGAAGAGTGGACCGTTGACGGTGAGCAGTTCTTC | CASSQEEWTVDGEQFF
NA | TRBJ2-7 | NA | TRBV4-1 | TGCGCCAGCAGCCTTAGGGACAACTCCTACGAGCAGTACTTC | CASSLRDNSYEQYF
NA | TRBJ1-1 | NA | TRBV29-1 | TGCAGCGTTTCCCTGAACACTGAAGCTTTCTTT | CSVSLNTEAFF
NA | TRBJ2-1 | TRBD2 | TRBV7-9 | TGTGCCAGCAGCACCCTTAGCGGGATTTCTAATGAGCAGTTCTTC | CASSTLSGISNEQFF
NA | TRBJ1-2 | TRBD1 | TRBV29-1 | TGCAGCGCTCCAATAGACAGGGCGAACTATGGCTACACCTTC | CSAPIDRANYGYTF
once | TRBJ1-1 | NA | TRBV30 | TGTGCCTGGATCCCCCCAGACAGCCCCAGTAACACTGAAGCTTTCTTT | CAWIPPDSPSNTEAFF
NA | TRBJ1-2 | NA | TRBV7-7 | TGTGCCAGCCGAACCGGGACATCCCTTCGCTACACCTTC | CASRTGTSLRYTF
NA | TRBJ2-1 | NA | TRBV6-1 | TGTGCCGCGAAGAGTTATGACGGGAGTGATGATGAGCAGTTCTTC | CAAKSYDGSDDEQFF
NA | TRBJ2-7 | NA | TRBV27 | TGTGCCAGCAGTGCTTCTCCTTCCTACGAGCAGTACTTC | CASSASPSYEQYF
NA | TRBJ2-5 | NA | TRBV11-2 | TGTGCCAGCAGCTTCCTTCTTGGACACCGAATAGAGACCCAGTACTTC | CASSFLLGHRIETQYF
few | TRBJ1-4 | TRBD1 | TRBV5-6 | TGTGCCAGCAGCAGCGAGCTGGACAGGGCTGGTGAAAAACTGTTTTTT | CASSSELDRAGEKLFF
NA | TRBJ1-4 | NA | TRBV2 | TGTGCCAGCAGACGCACACGTACACCGACTATTAATGAAAAACTGTTTTTT | CASRRTRTPTINEKLFF
NA | TRBJ2-3 | NA | TRBV28 | TGTGCCAGCAGTTCGGACTCCCAGAGGAGCACAGATACGCAGTATTTT | CASSSDSQRSTDTQYF
NA | TRBJ2-5 | TRBD2 | TRBV6-1 | TGTGCCAGCAGTGAAGTGCGGGAGGGCCCTCCAGAGACCCAGTACTTC | CASSEVREGPPETQYF
NA | TRBJ2-3 | TRBD2 | TRBV4-1 | TGCGCCAGCAGCCAAGGCCCCCCTAGCGGTTCCACAGATACGCAGTATTTT | CASSQGPPSGSTDTQYF
NA | TRBJ1-6 | TRBD1 | TRBV25-1 | TGTGCCACCGGGACAGGAGGGTCACCCCTCCACTTT | CATGTGGSPLHF
NA | TRBJ1-1 | NA | TRBV14 | TGTGCCAGCAGCCAAGAACAGGGCGCGCCCCCCACTGAAGCTTTCTTT | CASSQEQGAPPTEAFF
NA | TRBJ1-5 | NA | TRBV15 | TGTGCCACCAGCCCCTCGGGGGTTCGGCCCCAGCATTTT | CATSPSGVRPQHF
NA | TRBJ1-1 | NA | TRBV4-1 | TGCGCCAGCAGCCTGACATCAACTTCAAACACTGAAGCTTTCTTT | CASSLTSTSNTEAFF
NA | TRBJ2-1 | NA | TRBV7-2 | TGTGCCAGCAGCCCAATTAGGGTAGCCTACAATGAGCAGTTCTTC | CASSPIRVAYNEQFF
few | TRBJ2-1 | TRBD2 | TRBV19 | TGTGCCAGTATTAGCGGGAGCTCCTACAATGAGCAGTTCTTC | CASISGSSYNEQFF
few | TRBJ2-1 | TRBD2 | TRBV29-1 | TGCAGCGTTGTCCCAGCGGGGGCCTACAATGAGCAGTTCTTC | CSVVPAGAYNEQFF
few | TRBJ1-2 | TRBD1 | TRBV29-1 | TGCAGCGGTTCCGGGACAGCTGATGGCTACACCTTC | CSGSGTADGYTF
NA | TRBJ2-5 | TRBD1 | TRBV13 | TGTGCCAGCAGCTTAGGATCAGTGGGGACAGGGGACCAAGAGACCCAGTACTTC | CASSLGSVGTGDQETQYF
NA | TRBJ2-1 | NA | TRBV5-1 | TGCGCCAGCAGCTTGGGGAACAATGAGCAGTTCTTC | CASSLGNNEQFF
NA | TRBJ2-1 | NA | TRBV2 | TGTGCCAGCAGAGATAAAACTGGCGAAGGGGAGTTCTTC | CASRDKTGEGEFF
NA | TRBJ2-1 | TRBD1 | TRBV5-1 | TGCGCCAGCAGCTTGGTAGGACAGGGGAGTGAGCAGTTCTTC | CASSLVGQGSEQFF
NA | TRBJ2-7 | NA | TRBV6-5 | TGTGCCAGCAGTTACCTGGGAGTACCCGAGCAGTACTTC | CASSYLGVPEQYF
NA | TRBJ2-1 | NA | TRBV5-1 | TGCGCCAGCAGCCTGAGTCCCAGAGAGCAGTTCTTC | CASSLSPREQFF
NA | TRBJ1-5 | NA | TRBV9 | TGTGCCAGCAGCGAGCGCGATCAGCCCCAGCATTTT | CASSERDQPQHF
NA | TRBJ2-1 | TRBD1 | TRBV29-1 | TGCAGCGTTGATGCAGACAGGGGTTACAATGAGCAGTTCTTC | CSVDADRGYNEQFF
NA | TRBJ2-5 | TRBD1 | TRBV29-1 | TGCAGCGTTCCCTTGCGGGACAGGGTTGGTAGAGAGACCCAGTACTTC | CSVPLRDRVGRETQYF
NA | TRBJ2-7 | TRBD2 | TRBV29-1 | TGCAGCGTTCTCGCGGGAGATGGCGAGCAGTACTTC | CSVLAGDGEQYF
NA | TRBJ2-3 | NA | TRBV7-8 | TGTGCCAGCAGCTTAGGCTCCGGCGGGTACACAGATACGCAGTATTTT | CASSLGSGGYTDTQYF
NA | TRBJ1-3 | NA | TRBV30 | TGTGCCTGGAGTGTACGGTGGGGTCCTGGAAACACCATATATTTT | CAWSVRWGPGNTIYF
NA | TRBJ2-1 | NA | TRBV6-5 | TGTGCCAGCAGTTACAATCTAGCACAGGAGCAGTTCTTC | CASSYNLAQEQFF
NA | TRBJ2-2 | TRBD1 | TRBV29-1 | TGCAGCGCCTGGACAGGGAGCCCCGCCGGGGAGCTGTTTTTT | CSAWTGSPAGELFF
NA | TRBJ2-5 | NA | TRBV6-5 | TGTGCCAGCAGTCCCGGGGATCCTCGGAAGACCCAGTACTTC | CASSPGDPRKTQYF
NA | TRBJ1-1 | NA | TRBV6-1 | TGTGCCACCAGAGGCCCTGAAGCTTTCTTT | CATRGPEAFF
NA | TRBJ2-2 | NA | TRBV2 | TGTGCCAGCAGTGATTTTGAGGGAGCGAACACCGGGGAGCTGTTTTTT | CASSDFEGANTGELFF
NA | TRBJ2-2 | TRBD2 | TRBV30 | TGTGCCTGGAGTGTTGGGACTAGCGGGAGCCGGGACACCGGGGAGCTGTTTTTT | CAWSVGTSGSRDTGELFF
NA | TRBJ2-2 | NA | TRBV28 | TGTGCCAGCAGTTTTTCGGCGGCAGCAACCGGGGAGCTGTTTTTT | CASSFSAAATGELFF
NA | TRBJ2-1 | TRBD1 | TRBV27 | TGTGCCAGCACCCCGTTAGGGGGCGTACAAGACAATGAGCAGTTCTTC | CASTPLGGVQDNEQFF
NA | TRBJ2-1 | NA | TRBV30 | TGTGCCTGGAGTGTAGATAGTGGGTACAATGAGCAGTTCTTC | CAWSVDSGYNEQFF
NA | TRBJ2-1 | TRBD2 | TRBV29-1 | TGCAGCGTCCCGCGGGAGGGAGGGAGCTCCTACAATGAGCAGTTCTTC | CSVPREGGSSYNEQFF